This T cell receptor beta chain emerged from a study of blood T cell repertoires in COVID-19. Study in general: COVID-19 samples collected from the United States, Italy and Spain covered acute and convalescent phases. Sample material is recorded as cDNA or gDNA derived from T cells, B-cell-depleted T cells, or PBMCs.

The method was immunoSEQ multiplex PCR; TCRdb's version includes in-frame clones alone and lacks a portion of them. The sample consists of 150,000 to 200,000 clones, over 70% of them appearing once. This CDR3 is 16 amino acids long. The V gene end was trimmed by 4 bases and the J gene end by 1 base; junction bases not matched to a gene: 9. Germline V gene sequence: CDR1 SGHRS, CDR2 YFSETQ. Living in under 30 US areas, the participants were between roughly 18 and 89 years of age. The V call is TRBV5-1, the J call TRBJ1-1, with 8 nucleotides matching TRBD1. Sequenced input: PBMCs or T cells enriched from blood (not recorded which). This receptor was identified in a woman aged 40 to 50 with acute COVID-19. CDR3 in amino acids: CASSPLLGQANTEAFF. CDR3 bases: TGCGCCAGCAGCCCGCTACTGGGACAGGCGAACACTGAAGCTTTCTTT.